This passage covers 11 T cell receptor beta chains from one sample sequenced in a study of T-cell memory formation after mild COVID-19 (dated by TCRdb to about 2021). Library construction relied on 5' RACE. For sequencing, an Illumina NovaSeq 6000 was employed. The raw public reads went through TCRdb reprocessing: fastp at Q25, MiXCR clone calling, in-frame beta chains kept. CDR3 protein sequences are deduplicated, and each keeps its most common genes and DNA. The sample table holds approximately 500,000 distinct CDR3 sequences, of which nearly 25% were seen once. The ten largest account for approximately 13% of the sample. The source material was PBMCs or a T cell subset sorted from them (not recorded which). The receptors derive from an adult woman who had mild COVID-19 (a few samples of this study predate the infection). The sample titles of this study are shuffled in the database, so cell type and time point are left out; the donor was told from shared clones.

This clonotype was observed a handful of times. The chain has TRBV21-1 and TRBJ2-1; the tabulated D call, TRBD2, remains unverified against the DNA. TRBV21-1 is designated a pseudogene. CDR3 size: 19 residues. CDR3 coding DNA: TGTGCCAGCAGCAAAAAACTAGCGGGGGGCACTTATTCCTACAATGAGCAGTTCTTC. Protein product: CASSKKLAGGTYSYNEQFF.

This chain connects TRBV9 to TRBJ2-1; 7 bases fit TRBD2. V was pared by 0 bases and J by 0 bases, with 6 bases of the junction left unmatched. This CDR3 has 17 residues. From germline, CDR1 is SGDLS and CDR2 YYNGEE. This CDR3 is CASSVDLAEASYNEQFF. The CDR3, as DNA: TGTGCCAGCAGCGTAGACCTAGCGGAAGCCTCCTACAATGAGCAGTTCTTC.

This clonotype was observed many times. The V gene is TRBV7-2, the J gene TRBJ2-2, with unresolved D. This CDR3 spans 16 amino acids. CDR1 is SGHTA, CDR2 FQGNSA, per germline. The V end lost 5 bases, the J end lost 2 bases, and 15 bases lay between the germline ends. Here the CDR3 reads CASSPPARLNTGELFF. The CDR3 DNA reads TGTGCCAGCAGCCCCCCCGCCAGGCTCAACACCGGGGAGCTGTTTTTT.

This CDR3 reads CATLGTGSYEQYF. For the CDR3, the DNA is TGTGCCACCCTCGGGACAGGGTCTTACGAGCAGTACTTC. The chain is built from TRBV7-9 and TRBJ2-7; 9 nucleotides align to TRBD1. After removal of 10 bases from V and 4 bases from J, the junction contained 8 bases not matched to a gene. This CDR3 has 13 residues. The germline V gene encodes CDR1 SEHNR and CDR2 FQNEAQ (reference sequence).

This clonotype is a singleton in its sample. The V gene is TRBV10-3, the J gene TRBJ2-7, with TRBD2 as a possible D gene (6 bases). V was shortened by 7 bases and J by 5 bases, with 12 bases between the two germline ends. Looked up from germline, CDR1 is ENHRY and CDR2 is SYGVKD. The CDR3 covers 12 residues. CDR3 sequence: CAITWDSNEQYF. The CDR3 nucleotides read TGTGCCATCACTTGGGACTCTAACGAGCAGTACTTC.

The CDR3 here is CASRDQTGEQFF. Written as DNA, the CDR3 is TGTGCCAGCAGAGACCAGACAGGAGAGCAGTTCTTC. This chain uses TRBV6-6 with TRBJ2-1, with D possibly TRBD1 on 6 matching bases. The CDR3 is 12 amino acids. CDR1 and CDR2 (germline): MNHNY, SVGAGI (reference sequence). V lost 6 bases and J 10 bases, leaving 13 bases between the germline ends.

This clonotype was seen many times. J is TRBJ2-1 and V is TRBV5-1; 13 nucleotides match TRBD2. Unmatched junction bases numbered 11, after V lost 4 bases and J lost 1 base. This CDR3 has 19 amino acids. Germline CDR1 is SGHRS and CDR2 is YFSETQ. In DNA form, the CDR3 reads TGCGCCAGCAGCGACGACGAACTAGCGGGGGGGCTTTCCTACAATGAGCAGTTCTTC. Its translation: CASSDDELAGGLSYNEQFF.

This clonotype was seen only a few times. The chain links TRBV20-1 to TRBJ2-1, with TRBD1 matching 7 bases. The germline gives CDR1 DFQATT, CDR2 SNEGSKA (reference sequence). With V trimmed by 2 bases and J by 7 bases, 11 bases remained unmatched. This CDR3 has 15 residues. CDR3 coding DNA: TGCAGTGCTAGACCTATGACAGGGTCGGGGAATGAGCAGTTCTTC. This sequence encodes CSARPMTGSGNEQFF.

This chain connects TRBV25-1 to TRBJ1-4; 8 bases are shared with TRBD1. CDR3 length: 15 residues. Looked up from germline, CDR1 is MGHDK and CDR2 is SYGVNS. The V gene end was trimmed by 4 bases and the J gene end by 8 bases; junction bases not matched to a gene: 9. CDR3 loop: CASSAVRGLGEKLFF. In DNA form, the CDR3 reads TGTGCCAGCAGTGCGGTCAGGGGGCTGGGAGAAAAACTGTTTTTT.

In DNA, the CDR3 is TGTGCCAGCAGCTCAGGACAGGGGGCTAGGGAGCAGTACTTC. As protein: CASSSGQGAREQYF. V gene TRBV12-3 or TRBV12-4 combines with J gene TRBJ2-7, with TRBD1 identical over 11 bases. CDR3 size: 14 residues. Losses at the gene ends were 6 bases for V and 7 bases for J; bases not matched to a gene: 8.

The CDR3 loop reads CASSFDSRGLGEQFF. The CDR3 DNA sequence: TGTGCCAGCAGTTTTGATTCCAGGGGGTTAGGTGAGCAGTTCTTC. This sequence joins TRBV12-3 or TRBV12-4 and TRBJ2-1; TRBD1 aligns across 7 bases. V trimming: 3 bases; J trimming: 9 bases; junction bases outside the gene matches: 11. This CDR3 has 15 residues.